The 16 T cell receptor beta chains below come from one sample, sequenced in a study of blood T cell repertoires in COVID-19 (dated by TCRdb to about 2020). The library was generated by the immunoSEQ multiplex PCR assay. What TCRdb holds here is the immuneACCESS table cut down to in-frame rearrangements. Part of the clones is not present; checked against another copy, under half of the missing clones reflect an unresolved V gene, and the others are unexplained. The sample table contains about 200,000 clones; only one count was recorded for roughly 92% of them. The top ten clonotypes cover 0.7% to 0.8% of the sample. The sequencing input was peripheral blood. These receptor sequences come from a man aged 30 to 45 with COVID-19, enrolled during active disease.

The chain links TRBV19 to TRBJ2-4; maybe TRBD1 (6 bases). V dropped 6 bases and J dropped 0 bases, with 21 bases sitting between them. The CDR3 is made up of 18 amino acids. Germline V CDR1 and CDR2: LNHDA, SQIVND (reference sequence). CDR3 coding DNA: TGTGCCAGTAGATGGAGTTTACAGGGTGGGGAAGCCAAAAACATTCAGTACTTC. Amino acid sequence: CASRWSLQGGEAKNIQYF.

This chain connects TRBV5-4 to TRBJ2-5; perhaps TRBD2 as D (7 bases). The V end was cut by 3 bases, the J end by 4 bases, with 19 bases between. Germline assignment: CDR1 SGHNT and CDR2 YYREEE (reference sequence). This CDR3 comprises 16 residues. CDR3 nucleotide sequence: TGTGCCAGCAGCTCGTGGTTCGAGGGGGGGCGAGAGACCCAGTACTTC. It yields the protein CASSSWFEGGRETQYF.

The chain recombines TRBV6-5 with TRBJ1-6; tentatively, D is TRBD1 (5 bases). The V end lost 2 bases, the J end lost 6 bases, and 11 bases lay between the germline ends. The CDR3 is 15 residues long. Looked up from germline, CDR1 is MNHEY and CDR2 is SVGAGI. In DNA, the CDR3 is TGTGCCAGCAGTTACCGGCAGGGCCCTAATTCACCCCTCCACTTT. Encoded protein: CASSYRQGPNSPLHF.

This rearrangement joins TRBV3-1 (or the pseudogene TRBV3-2) to TRBJ2-3; TRBD2 agrees at 11 bases. The junction had 5 bases not matched to a gene; V was cut back by 4 bases and J by 5 bases. This CDR3 is 15 amino acids long. Germline assignment: CDR1 LGHDT and CDR2 YNNKEL (reference sequence). Here the CDR3 reads CASSPLSGGGDTQYF. In DNA form, the CDR3 reads TGTGCCAGCAGCCCTCTTAGCGGGGGGGGAGATACGCAGTATTTT.

The chain combines TRBV19 with TRBJ1-5; 9 positions match TRBD1. The junction had 5 bases not matched to a gene; V was cut back by 6 bases and J by 5 bases. The germline V gene has CDR1 LNHDA and CDR2 SQIVND (reference sequence). The CDR3 runs 14 residues. CDR3 residues: CASRNRDRDQPQHF. The DNA for the CDR3 is TGTGCCAGTAGAAACCGGGACAGGGATCAGCCCCAGCATTTT.

V and J are TRBV11-2 and TRBJ1-6, with TRBD1 as a possible D gene (5 bases). Germline assignment: CDR1 SGHAT and CDR2 FQNNGV. CDR3 length: 13 amino acids. Deletions cut 0 bases from V and 16 bases from J, with 13 bases between. The CDR3 nucleotides are TGTGCCAGCAGCTTAGAGGGGGGACTACAACTCCACTTT. Protein sequence: CASSLEGGLQLHF.

The chain combines TRBV12-3 or TRBV12-4 with TRBJ1-2; weak D call: TRBD1 (6 bases). V shed 3 bases and J shed 8 bases, with 7 bases lying between them. The CDR3 totals 11 residues. This CDR3 is CASSLGQGYTF. The CDR3 DNA follows: TGTGCCAGCAGTTTGGGACAAGGCTACACCTTC.

This chain uses TRBV7-9 with TRBJ1-2; 8 bases match TRBD1. J lost 4 bases, V lost 5 bases, and 12 bases had no gene match. This CDR3 has 16 amino acids. Germline V gene sequence: CDR1 SEHNR, CDR2 FQNEAQ (reference sequence). Written as DNA, the CDR3 is TGTGCCAGCAGCAAAAACCGGGACAGGAGGGGCTATGGCTACACCTTC. Residues: CASSKNRDRRGYGYTF.

The chain has TRBV29-1 and TRBJ1-2; a weak D match, TRBD1 (6 bases). The CDR3 is 12 residues long. Trimming removed 4 bases from V and 4 bases from J, with 10 bases in between. Germline V gene sequence: CDR1 SQVTM, CDR2 ANQGSEA. The CDR3 DNA sequence: TGCAGCGTTGGAGAGGGGGGCTATGGCTACACCTTC. Protein product: CSVGEGGYGYTF.

The chain couples TRBV6-5 to TRBJ1-2, with D perhaps TRBD1 (5 bases). Looked up from germline, CDR1 is MNHEY and CDR2 is SVGAGI. Trimming removed 3 bases at V and 7 bases at J, with 15 bases between. The CDR3 sequence is 14 residues long. The CDR3 nucleotides are TGTGCCAGCAGTTATGGGCAGGGTGGAGTTGGCTACACCTTC. This sequence encodes CASSYGQGGVGYTF.

There are a few counts of this clone. The V and J genes are TRBV20-1 and TRBJ1-2, with a tentative D call TRBD1 (5 bases). Germline CDR1 DFQATT, CDR2 SNEGSKA (reference sequence). The V end was cut by 6 bases, the J end by 3 bases, with 17 bases between. The CDR3 has 14 amino acids. CDR3 sequence: CSASTSAGDYGYTF. DNA of the CDR3: TGCAGTGCCAGTACGTCGGCGGGGGACTATGGCTACACCTTC.

V and J are TRBV5-1 and TRBJ1-4; no reliable D call. Trimming stripped 0 bases from V and 8 bases from J, with 14 bases between. CDR1 is SGHRS and CDR2 is YFSETQ in the germline V gene. This CDR3 has 15 residues. Here the CDR3 reads CASSLARQAEEKLFF. The CDR3 DNA reads as TGCGCCAGCAGCTTGGCCCGGCAGGCTGAAGAAAAACTGTTTTTT.

The chain links TRBV14 to TRBJ1-2; D not resolved. V lost 4 bases to trimming and J lost 0 bases, with 12 bases between them. The length of the CDR3 is 15 residues. CDR1 and CDR2 (germline): SGHDN, FVKESK. The CDR3 sequence: CASSPPGSANYGYTF. CDR3 nucleotide sequence: TGTGCCAGCAGCCCCCCGGGATCAGCTAACTATGGCTACACCTTC.

The rearrangement links TRBV27 to TRBJ1-3, with 11 bases that match TRBD1. Trimming removed 3 bases from V and 2 bases from J; junction bases left unmatched: 3. This CDR3 spans 16 amino acids. Germline V gives CDR1 MNHEY, CDR2 SMNVEV (reference sequence). DNA of the CDR3: TGTGCCAGCAGTTTGCCGGGACAGGGGGCTGGAAACACCATATATTTT. Protein sequence: CASSLPGQGAGNTIYF.

The chain recombines TRBV5-1 with TRBJ1-4, with 7 nucleotides matching TRBD1. The CDR3 length is 13 residues. The trim removed 4 bases at V and 8 bases at J, leaving 5 bases unmatched. In germline, CDR1 is SGHRS, CDR2 YFSETQ. In DNA form, the CDR3 reads TGCGCCAGCAGCCCGGGACAGCAAGAAAAACTGTTTTTT. It codes for CASSPGQQEKLFF.

This chain joins TRBV9 and TRBJ2-5; the match to TRBD2 covers 14 bases. V was pared by 4 bases and J by 4 bases, with 6 bases of the junction left unmatched. The germline V gene encodes CDR1 SGDLS and CDR2 YYNGEE. The CDR3 covers 16 residues. Written as DNA, the CDR3 is TGTGCCAGCAGCCCCCGGACTAGCGGGGGGAGAGAGACCCAGTACTTC. It encodes CASSPRTSGGRETQYF. The entire variable domain, with the rest obtained from reference TRBV9 and TRBJ2-5, is as follows: DSGVTQTPKHLITATGQRVTLRCSPRSGDLSVYWYQQSLDQGLQFLIQYYNGEERAKGNILERFSAQQFPDLHSELNLSSLELGDSALYFCASSPRTSGGRETQYFGPGTRLLVL.